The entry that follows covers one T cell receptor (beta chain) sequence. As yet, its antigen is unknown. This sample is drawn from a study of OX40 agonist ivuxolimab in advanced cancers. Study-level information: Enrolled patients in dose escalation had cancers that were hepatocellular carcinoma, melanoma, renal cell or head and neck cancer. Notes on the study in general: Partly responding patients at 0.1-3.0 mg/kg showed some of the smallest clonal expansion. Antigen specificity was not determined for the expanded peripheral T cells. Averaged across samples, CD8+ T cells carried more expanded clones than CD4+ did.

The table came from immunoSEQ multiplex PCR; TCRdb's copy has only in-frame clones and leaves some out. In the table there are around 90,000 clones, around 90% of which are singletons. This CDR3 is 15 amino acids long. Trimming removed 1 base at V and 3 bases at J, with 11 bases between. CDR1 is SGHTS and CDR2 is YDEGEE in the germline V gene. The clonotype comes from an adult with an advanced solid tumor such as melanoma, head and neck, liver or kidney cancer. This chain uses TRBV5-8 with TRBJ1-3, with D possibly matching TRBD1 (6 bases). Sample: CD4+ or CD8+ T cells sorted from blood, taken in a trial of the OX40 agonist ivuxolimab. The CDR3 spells CASSLMGASGNTIYF. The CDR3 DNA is TGTGCCAGCAGCTTGATGGGGGCGAGTGGAAACACCATATATTTT.